This T cell receptor (beta chain) comes out of a study of molecular identifiers for immune sequencing clone quantification. Overall study results and limits: Clone sizes that are highly expanded could be underestimated when identical TCR molecules share a barcode.

Comments on this clonotype: The antigen is undetermined. Sequence at one end of the junction differs from germline and may be a read error.

For bulk TCR libraries, previously described methods and listed TCR primers were used. One entry per CDR3 protein, called by TCRdb with MiXCR from the PCR reads. The sample lists approximately 680,000 distinct CDR3 sequences; roughly 23% were seen once. The CDR3 spans 16 residues. Material: naive CD8+ T cells from blood, with Jurkat cell RNA spiked in. This sample's subset: FACS-sorted CD8+CD4-CCR7+CD45RA+ naive T cells. This clonotype originated in a human donor in good health. Some libraries in this study had Jurkat cell RNA spiked in. The rearrangement uses TRBV5-3 and TRBJ1-1, with 11 nucleotides matching TRBD1. TRBV5-3 belongs to the ORF category, with a function that is uncertain. The CDR3 sequence is CASSWDRGLGSTEAFF. CDR3 coding DNA: TGTGCCAGCAGCTGGGACAGGGGGTTAGGGAGCACTGAAGCTTTCTTT.